The sequence of this TCR beta chain was determined in a study of control samples from healthy donors and cancer patients. Repertoires were generated with immunoSEQ multiplex PCR, while TCRdb's copy carries only in-frame clones and drops some. The data show roughly 100,000 clones, with about 90% seen just once and around 14% held by the top ten. Germline V CDR1 and CDR2: SGHDN, FVKESK. V was clipped by 4 bases and J by 3 bases, with 13 bases between them. This CDR3 is built from 14 residues. The sequenced sample consisted of blood. The chain uses TRBV14 and TRBJ2-7, with unresolved D. The sequence was obtained from a man aged 30 to 45 in good health. The CDR3 nucleotides read TGTGCCAGCAGCCCCCGGTGGCAGTACTACGAGCAGTACTTC. Residues: CASSPRWQYYEQYF.